A selection of T cell receptor beta chains follows, all from one sample in a study of graft-versus-host responses after intestinal transplantation. Their antigens are not known. Sequencing used immunoSEQ multiplex PCR; TCRdb keeps in-frame clones, though not all of them. The sample carries 100,000 or so clones, approximately 84% recorded once. The sample was unstimulated CD4+ T cells sorted from spleen or lymph node cells, taken before transplant. These receptors all stem from a human donor who was the organ donor for an intestinal transplant. CDR3s include the opening cysteine and the closing phenylalanine or tryptophan. D genes are given only for firm matches. Part of the rows lack a size; the others show once, few, many or a class for expanded clones.

j_call d_call clone_size v_call cdr3_length cdr3_nt cdr3_aa
TRBJ2-3 TRBD2 - TRBV11-3 15 TGTGCCAGCAGTTCCGGACTAGCGGTCACAGATACGCAGTATTTT CASSSGLAVTDTQYF
TRBJ2-5 - - TRBV5-1 13 TGCGCCAGCAGCCCTCAGGGGAAAGAGACCCAGTACTTC CASSPQGKETQYF
TRBJ1-2 - - TRBV6-5 13 TGTGCCAGCAGCCGGGACGGGGCCTATGGCTACACCTTC CASSRDGAYGYTF
TRBJ2-7 TRBD1 - TRBV28 15 TGTGCCAGCGGCCCCACAGGGGCCCCGATCTACGAGCAGTACTTC CASGPTGAPIYEQYF
TRBJ1-2 - once TRBV5-4 13 TGTGCCAGCAGCCTAGGGGGGCAGGGAGGCTACACCTTC CASSLGGQGGYTF
TRBJ2-1 - once TRBV6-5 14 TGTGCCAGCTGCGCGGGAAGCTCCTACAATGAGCAGTTCTTC CASCAGSSYNEQFF
TRBJ1-6 - - TRBV14 16 TGTGCCAGCAGCCAAGATCGAGGGCAGGGATCTTCACCCCTCCACTTT CASSQDRGQGSSPLHF
TRBJ2-4 TRBD2 once TRBV2 16 TGTGCCAGCAGTGAGGCCCTAGCGGGGGCGGGTGACATTCAGTACTTC CASSEALAGAGDIQYF
TRBJ1-2 - - TRBV19 15 TGTGCCAGTAGTATAGACCCGGGTCCAATGCGCGGCTACACCTTC CASSIDPGPMRGYTF
TRBJ1-3 - - TRBV28 15 TGTGCCAGTGCTACAGGCTCCCTCTCTGGAAACACCATATATTTT CASATGSLSGNTIYF
TRBJ1-4 - - TRBV2 16 TGTGCCAGCAGTGAGCTGAGATCGATAACTAATGAAAAACTGTTTTTT CASSELRSITNEKLFF
TRBJ1-5 TRBD1 - TRBV28 15 TGTGCCAGCAGTCCAACCGGGACAGGGGGTCAGCCCCAGCATTTT CASSPTGTGGQPQHF
TRBJ2-7 TRBD1 - TRBV9 14 TGTGCCAGCAGCGGACAGGGGAGCTCCTACGAGCAGTACTTC CASSGQGSSYEQYF
TRBJ1-4 - - TRBV5-1 15 TGCGCCAGCAGTATCCAGGGGTTCACTAATGAAAAACTGTTTTTT CASSIQGFTNEKLFF
TRBJ2-3 - - TRBV5-1 16 TGCGCCAGCCAACGGGCCCCTGATGCCCTAGCCGGTACGCAGTATTTT CASQRAPDALAGTQYF
TRBJ1-3 TRBD1 once TRBV5-1 14 TGCGCCAGCAGCCCGGACAGGGCTGGAAACACCATATATTTT CASSPDRAGNTIYF
TRBJ2-7 - - TRBV25-1 15 TGTGCCAGCAGTGAGGGGGCATCAGGGCGCTACGAGCAGTACTTC CASSEGASGRYEQYF
TRBJ1-2 - - TRBV2 18 TGTGCCAGCAGTGAGTCGCAGCTAGGAACAAAAACTAACTATGGCTACACCTTC CASSESQLGTKTNYGYTF
TRBJ1-5 - - TRBV5-4 14 TGTGCCAGCAGCTTGGATGGGGGAAATCAGCCCCAGCATTTT CASSLDGGNQPQHF
TRBJ1-2 - - TRBV6-1 16 TGTGCCAGCAGTGAAAGGGCAGGGTGGACTAACTATGGCTACACCTTC CASSERAGWTNYGYTF
TRBJ2-3 - - TRBV28 15 TGTGCCAGCAGTTTTGGCGGCCGCAACACAGATACGCAGTATTTT CASSFGGRNTDTQYF